One and the same sample provided the 25 T cell receptor beta chains below, sequenced in a study of PD-1 blockade in classical Hodgkin lymphoma. Produced via immunoSEQ multiplex PCR; TCRdb's table is partial and in-frame only. The data show 20,000 to 25,000 clones, over 60% seen once. After autologous stem cell transplantation all patients relapsed, and prior brentuximab vedotin exposure differed between cohorts. The input for sequencing was peripheral blood mononuclear cells (PBMCs), taken at baseline. Receptors originate from a human donor with classical Hodgkin lymphoma.

The chain couples TRBV5-4 to TRBJ2-1, with D unresolved. V was pared by 1 base and J by 0 bases, with 11 bases between. Looked up from germline, CDR1 is SGHNT and CDR2 is YYREEE (reference sequence). CDR3 size: 16 residues. The CDR3, as DNA: TGTGCCAGCAGCTTGAAAAGCGCCAGCTCCTACAATGAGCAGTTCTTC. This codes for CASSLKSASSYNEQFF.

The chain combines TRBV30 with TRBJ2-1; 8 bases fit TRBD2. Trimming cost V 2 bases and J 7 bases; bases outside gene matches: 13. CDR3 length: 16 amino acids. Germline V gives CDR1 GTSNPN, CDR2 SVGIG (reference sequence). For the CDR3, the DNA is TGTGCCTGGAGTAACCTTTTGGGCGGGGGGAGGAATGAGCAGTTCTTC. It translates to CAWSNLLGGGRNEQFF.

The chain is built from TRBV6-5 and TRBJ1-2; no clear D. Trimming removed 2 bases from V and 7 bases from J, with 17 bases in between. Germline values: CDR1 MNHEY, CDR2 SVGAGI. The CDR3 sequence is 15 residues long. Written as DNA, the CDR3 is TGTGCCAGCAGTTACGCCTTTTTCCTCGTAGGTGGCTACACCTTC. Residues: CASSYAFFLVGGYTF.

V and J are TRBV7-2 and TRBJ2-3; D remains unclear. CDR1 and CDR2 (germline): SGHTA, FQGNSA. CDR3 length equals 11 residues. Trimming shortened V by 5 bases and J by 3 bases, and 3 bases separated the two germline ends. The CDR3 nucleotides are TGTGCCAGCAGCGCTACAGATACGCAGTATTTT. Translated: CASSATDTQYF. The full variable domain, rest sourced from reference TRBV7-2 and TRBJ2-3, is GAGVSQSPSNKVTEKGKDVELRCDPISGHTALYWYRQSLGQGLEFLIYFQGNSAPDKSGLPSDRFSAERTGGSVSTLTIQRTQQEDSAVYLCASSATDTQYFGPGTRLTVL.

The chain links TRBV28 to TRBJ2-3, with 9 bases matching TRBD2. Germline-derived CDR1 and CDR2 are MDHEN and SYDVKM. The CDR3 is 15 amino acids. The J segment lost 2 bases and the V segment lost 6 bases, leaving 6 bases of the junction unmatched. CDR3 bases: TGTGCCAGCAGAAATCGACTAGCGGCCACAGATACGCAGTATTTT. It codes for CASRNRLAATDTQYF.

The rearrangement uses TRBV9 and TRBJ2-3, with 7 positions matching TRBD2. Germline-derived CDR1 and CDR2 are SGDLS and YYNGEE. Trimming cost V 4 bases and J 1 base; bases outside gene matches: 6. The CDR3 extends over 15 amino acids. The DNA for the CDR3 is TGTGCCAGCAGCCCACTAGCGTCAGGCACAGATACGCAGTATTTT. Protein product: CASSPLASGTDTQYF.

The chain links TRBV19 to TRBJ1-1; D not certain. In germline, CDR1 is LNHDA, CDR2 SQIVND (reference sequence). CDR3 length: 15 residues. The V gene lost 5 bases and the J gene lost 0 bases, with 13 bases spanning the gap. CDR3 protein: CASSPDSQMNTEAFF. The CDR3 nucleotides read TGTGCCAGTAGTCCGGACTCACAAATGAACACTGAAGCTTTCTTT.

This chain links TRBV4-1 with TRBJ2-7; D might be TRBD2 (6 bases). The CDR3 sequence is 15 residues long. V lost 1 base, J lost 2 bases, and 12 bases lay in between. The V gene's germline CDR1 is MGHRA and CDR2 YSYEKL. The CDR3 sequence: CASSQGRGATYEQYF. The CDR3 bases are TGCGCCAGCAGCCAAGGGCGGGGCGCCACCTACGAGCAGTACTTC.

The chain carries TRBV4-3 and TRBJ1-5; D unclear. This CDR3 spans 19 amino acids. Germline V gene sequence: CDR1 LGHNA, CDR2 YSLEER. V was clipped by 0 bases and J by 0 bases, with 18 bases between them. CDR3 DNA sequence: TGCGCCAGCAGCCAAGATTTCCGACAAAAAGACTATAGCAATCAGCCCCAGCATTTT. Translated, it gives CASSQDFRQKDYSNQPQHF.

The chain is built from TRBV6-6 and TRBJ1-2; 8 bases line up with TRBD1. The CDR3 is 16 amino acids. Germline V lookup: CDR1 MNHNY, CDR2 SVGAGI (reference sequence). With 0 bases clipped from V and 4 bases from J, the junction kept 7 bases outside the gene matches. CDR3 protein: CASSYSQTGAIYGYTF. CDR3 in DNA: TGTGCCAGCAGTTACTCCCAGACAGGGGCCATCTATGGCTACACCTTC.

This chain joins TRBV27 and TRBJ2-7, with 12 bases lining up with TRBD2. Germline V lookup: CDR1 MNHEY, CDR2 SMNVEV (reference sequence). The CDR3 length is 17 residues. Trimming at V came to 3 bases and at J to 4 bases, leaving 10 bases not matched to a gene. The CDR3 here is CASSFPLAGGLSYEQYF. The CDR3 DNA reads as TGTGCCAGCAGTTTCCCCCTAGCGGGAGGGCTCTCATACGAGCAGTACTTC.

The rearrangement links TRBV30 to TRBJ1-5; TRBD1 is a possible D gene (6 bases). V shed 5 bases and J shed 4 bases, with 15 bases lying between them. The CDR3 is made up of 14 amino acids. Per germline, CDR1 GTSNPN and CDR2 SVGIG (reference sequence). The DNA of the CDR3 is TGTGCCTGGTCTAGAGGGGGGGGAAATCAGCCCCAGCATTTT. This gives the protein CAWSRGGGNQPQHF.

There are a few counts of this clone. This rearrangement joins TRBV6-1 to TRBJ2-7, with D possibly being TRBD1 (5 bases). V was trimmed by 4 bases and J by 4 bases, leaving 11 bases between them. Germline CDR1 is MNHNS and CDR2 is SASEGT. This CDR3 is 13 amino acids long. The CDR3 sequence is CASSGIQGYEQYV. CDR3 DNA: TGTGCCAGCAGTGGTATTCAGGGATACGAGCAGTACGTC.

The sample holds a few counts of this clone. The rearrangement uses TRBV10-3 and TRBJ1-3; tentative D call: TRBD1 (5 bases). Germline assignment: CDR1 ENHRY and CDR2 SYGVKD. V was clipped by 7 bases and J by 0 bases, with 7 bases between them. The CDR3 spans 13 residues. CDR3: CAITGGSGNTIYF. In DNA form, the CDR3 reads TGTGCCATCACGGGGGGCTCTGGAAACACCATATATTTT.

The sample holds a few counts of this clone. The rearrangement joins TRBV4-2 to TRBJ2-6; 8 bases are a match to TRBD2. The V gene's germline CDR1 is LGHNA and CDR2 YNFKEQ. The V segment lost 2 bases and the J segment 3 bases; nucleotides outside the gene matches: 12. CDR3 length: 19 amino acids. The CDR3 loop reads CASSQIFSGMLGGANVLTF. The CDR3 coding sequence is TGTGCCAGCAGCCAAATATTTAGCGGGATGCTAGGTGGGGCCAACGTCCTGACTTTC.

J is TRBJ2-7 and V is TRBV7-6; 7 nucleotides match TRBD1. V trimming: 6 bases; J trimming: 8 bases; junction bases outside the gene matches: 13. Germline lookup yields CDR1 SGHVS and CDR2 FNYEAQ. This CDR3 has 14 amino acids. CDR3 protein: CASSKDRSPIQQYF. The CDR3 coding sequence is TGTGCCAGCAGTAAGGACAGGTCCCCCATTCAGCAGTACTTC.

The chain carries TRBV6-1 and TRBJ2-5, with 8 bases lining up with TRBD1. This CDR3 is built from 14 residues. The J segment lost 5 bases and the V segment lost 10 bases, leaving 12 bases of the junction unmatched. Germline V gives CDR1 MNHNS, CDR2 SASEGT. The CDR3 protein is CATKGTGRLETQYF. In DNA, the CDR3 is TGTGCCACCAAAGGGACAGGTCGTTTGGAGACCCAGTACTTC.

This chain connects TRBV7-8 to TRBJ2-7; possible D gene TRBD1, 8 bases. Germline-derived CDR1 and CDR2 are SGHVS and FQNEAQ. The CDR3 contains 15 residues. V lost 1 base, J lost 4 bases, and 14 bases lay in between. The CDR3: CASSLVDREGYEQYF. In DNA, the CDR3 is TGTGCCAGCAGCTTAGTGGACAGGGAGGGGTACGAGCAGTACTTC.

The gene calls are TRBV19 and TRBJ1-5, with D unclear. V dropped 3 bases and J dropped 6 bases, with 9 bases sitting between them. The germline V gene has CDR1 LNHDA and CDR2 SQIVND (reference sequence). This CDR3 is built from 13 residues. CDR3 bases: TGTGCCAGTAGTATGTTGGGAAGTCAGCCCCAGCATTTT. As protein: CASSMLGSQPQHF.

This chain links TRBV5-1 with TRBJ1-2, with D possibly being TRBD1 (6 bases). Trimming cost V 4 bases and J 3 bases, with 19 bases left between them. Germline CDR1 SGHRS, CDR2 YFSETQ. There are 16 residues in the CDR3. The CDR3 loop reads CASSPIAHDRHYGYTF. The DNA for the CDR3 is TGCGCCAGCAGCCCTATCGCCCACGACAGGCACTATGGCTACACCTTC. Drawing the rest from reference TRBV5-1 and TRBJ1-2, the complete variable domain is KAGVTQTPRYLIKTRGQQVTLSCSPISGHRSVSWYQQTPGQGLQFLFEYFSETQRNKGNFPGRFSGRQFSNSRSEMNVSTLELGDSALYLCASSPIAHDRHYGYTFGSGTRLTVV.

V is TRBV28 and J is TRBJ2-3, with 13 bases aligning to TRBD2. The CDR3 contains 16 residues. J lost 0 bases, V lost 6 bases, and 3 bases had no gene match. Germline lookup yields CDR1 MDHEN and CDR2 SYDVKM. DNA for the CDR3: TGTGCCAGCAGATGGGGACTAGCGGGGAGCACAGATACGCAGTATTTT. Protein product: CASRWGLAGSTDTQYF. Full variable domain (outside the CDR3, taken from reference TRBV28 and TRBJ2-3): DVKVTQSSRYLVKRTGEKVFLECVQDMDHENMFWYRQDPGLGLRLIYFSYDVKMKEKGDIPEGYSVSREKKERFSLILESASTNQTSMYLCASRWGLAGSTDTQYFGPGTRLTVL.

The chain has TRBV30 and TRBJ2-5; 9 bases match TRBD1. Judging by the DNA end, TRBJ2-7 fits better; the J call may be wrong. This CDR3 has 15 residues. Germline V CDR1 and CDR2: GTSNPN, SVGIG (reference sequence). The DNA of the CDR3 is TGTGCCTGGAGTCTCCGGGGGACAGGGACCTACGAGCAGTACTTC. It translates to CAWSLRGTGTYEQYF.

The V gene is TRBV6-1, the J gene TRBJ2-7, with TRBD2 as a possible D gene (6 bases). V was clipped by 8 bases and J by 5 bases, with 16 bases between them. Germline assignment: CDR1 MNHNS and CDR2 SASEGT. This CDR3 is built from 13 residues. This CDR3 is CASSGVWVDEQYF. CDR3 nucleotides: TGTGCCAGCTCGGGGGTTTGGGTGGACGAGCAGTACTTC.

This chain joins TRBV7-2 and TRBJ1-5; D gene uncertain. V lost 0 bases to trimming and J lost 0 bases, with 9 bases between them. Germline CDR1 reads SGHTA; CDR2 reads FQGNSA. The length of the CDR3 is 16 residues. The CDR3 loop reads CASSLASRVSNQPQHF. Written as DNA, the CDR3 is TGTGCCAGCAGCTTAGCATCCCGGGTTAGCAATCAGCCCCAGCATTTT.

The chain recombines TRBV7-9 with TRBJ1-1; 9 bases align to TRBD1. The J segment lost 2 bases and the V segment lost 5 bases, leaving 6 bases of the junction unmatched. The CDR3 is made up of 15 amino acids. Germline values: CDR1 SEHNR, CDR2 FQNEAQ (reference sequence). CDR3 nucleotide sequence: TGTGCCAGCAGCCCCTTACAGGGGGCTAACACTGAAGCTTTCTTT. It encodes CASSPLQGANTEAFF.